This T cell receptor beta chain was captured in a study of blood T cell repertoires in COVID-19 (dated by TCRdb to 2018 to 2020). About the study as a whole: Samples covering the acute and convalescent phases of COVID-19 were provided by collaborators in the United States, Italy and Spain. A freely available public database, intended as a resource for researchers studying the immune response to SARS-CoV-2, is where the repertoires were released. A de-identified subject ID, COVID-19 status, age in years and sex were almost always included in the sample metadata. Samples came from the ongoing ImmuneRACE study (first 160 participants) plus 1,254 subjects from 6 global collaborators. Subjects who had been exposed to COVID-19, were actively infected with it, or had recovered from it provided the deeply sampled blood TCRbeta repertoires that made up the dataset. HLA class I and class II types, where available, came from metadata supplied by the sample provider rather than from assay-based typing. The material from the prospective study consisted of cDNA or gDNA derived from T cells, B-cell-depleted T cells, or PBMCs. General conclusions and limits of the study: The quantity of clinical and demographic metadata differed by source and by participant and was supplied without curation.

CDR1 MDHEN and CDR2 SYDVKM are derived from the germline V gene. The CDR3 holds 15 amino acids from the cysteine to the phenylalanine. The kept DNA is CDR3 alone, 45 bases in frame from the first base. V is pruned by 4 bases and J by 5 bases, leaving 7 bases of the junction without a gene match. Collaborating institutions collected whole blood in K2EDTA tubes following their own protocols. For TCRbeta analysis, collaborators shipped samples in one of three forms: frozen whole blood, isolated PBMCs, or DNA extracted from either of those sample types. The immunoSEQ Assay, a bias-controlled multiplex PCR, was used to amplify TCRbeta CDR3 regions from genomic DNA. Under the source paper's analysis protocol: The number of nucleated cells in each sample was estimated by amplification of reference gene primers within the assay. To quantify the absolute abundance of each unique TCRbeta CDR3 rearrangement, sequence reads were collapsed and filtered. Productive Simpson clonality was computed per sample as the square root of Simpson's diversity index over productive rearrangements. Entries here come from immuneACCESS through TCRdb and include only in-frame sequences with V and J called. Some clones fail to appear in such tables; in the studies checked, an unresolved V gene covers under half of the shortfall, and the cause of the remainder is unknown. For V, J and clone size, that table is used; D and trimming come from the DNA. The sample table records roughly 140,000 clones; 88% of these occur just once. The ten largest clones capture over 1.5% of the sample.

This clone was seen just once. The antigen it recognizes is unknown. No per-base quality is available; no much larger clone lies one base away. This chain joins TRBV28 to TRBJ2-7; 11 bases in the junction line up with TRBD1. This TCR came from a man aged 65-85 years with acute or convalescent COVID-19. The sample taken for sequencing was peripheral blood. DNA sequence: TGTGCCAGCAGTTCGGCGGGACAGGGGGAGAACGAGCAGTACTTC. Translated, it gives CASSSAGQGENEQYF.